This T cell receptor (beta chain) was captured by sequencing in a study of memory CD8 T cells in hepatitis C reinfection. Study context: A couple of donors resolved primary infection, then developed chronic reinfection. General observations from the study: With four or five donors, public clonotype conclusions could not be definitive.

The time point was: peak reinfection, 3 to 8 weeks after reinfection detection. TCR sequencing was done directly ex vivo on sorted cells, without expansion in vitro. To note about this clone: The antigen is unknown.

Sequenced by immunoSEQ multiplex PCR; TCRdb stores in-frame clones only, minus some. The data show around 47,000 clones, over 75% seen once. Between the trimmed V and J ends, which lost 3 bases and 2 bases, there was a span of 10 bases. The CDR3 length is 14 residues. CDR1 and CDR2 from the germline V gene are SEHNR and FQNEAQ (reference sequence). Sequenced: naive CD8+ T cells sorted from blood. V is TRBV7-9 and J is TRBJ1-1; D is unclear. The sequence derives from a man between 18 and 29 years old with hepatitis C virus infection. In DNA, the CDR3 is TGTGCCAGCAGCTTCCTCCTGAGCAACACTGAAGCTTTCTTT. This codes for CASSFLLSNTEAFF.